These 10 T cell receptor beta chains originate from one sample sequenced in a study of cytomegalovirus exposure and HLA in healthy donors. Use of 60 Vbeta and 13 Jbeta primers characterized the PCR. Clones were sequenced by immunoSEQ multiplex PCR, and TCRdb holds only the in-frame ones, with some missing. Of approximately 75,000 clones listed, under 85% are singletons. The sequenced sample consisted of PBMCs. These receptors all stem from a woman in her fifties or sixties in good health and CMV-seropositive.

The chain carries TRBV5-3 and TRBJ2-7, with 9 bases matching TRBD2. TRBV5-3 is sorted into the ORF group, with uncertain function. Unmatched junction bases numbered 4, after V lost 0 bases and J lost 12 bases. CDR3 size: 12 residues. DNA of the CDR3: TGTGCCAGAAGCTTGGGTAGCGGGAGCTGGTACTTC. It specifies CARSLGSGSWYF.

CDR3 coding DNA: TGTGCCAGCAGGGCACAGGGGGGGAGCAATCAGCCCCAGCATTTT. Translating gives CASRAQGGSNQPQHF. The chain carries TRBV6-5 and TRBJ1-5, with 8 positions matching TRBD1. Germline V gene sequence: CDR1 MNHEY, CDR2 SVGAGI. This CDR3 is built from 15 residues. After removal of 6 bases from V and 1 base from J, the junction contained 5 bases not matched to a gene.

The chain uses TRBV19 and TRBJ2-5, with TRBD1 identical over 7 bases. The V and J ends lost 6 bases and 3 bases, in that order; junction bases with no gene match: 7. Germline CDR1 reads LNHDA; CDR2 reads SQIVND (reference sequence). There are 14 residues in the CDR3. The CDR3 loop is CASSLTGAEETQYF. CDR3 bases: TGTGCCAGTAGCTTAACAGGGGCGGAAGAGACCCAGTACTTC.

The V gene is TRBV21-1, the J gene TRBJ1-1. TRBV21-1 is recorded as a pseudogene. CDR3 length: 16 amino acids. DNA for the CDR3: TGTGCCAGCAGCCACCAACCGGGGTTAAGGAGTTCTCAAGCTTTCTTT. Its translation is CASSHQPGLRSSQAFF.

The V and J genes are TRBV21-1 and TRBJ2-3; the table's D gene call, TRBD1, was not cross checked with the DNA. TRBV21-1 is designated a pseudogene. The CDR3 contains 15 residues. CDR3 sequence (DNA): TGTGCCAGCAGCCCTCTGACAGGGGGGTCAGATACGCAGTATTTT. Amino acid sequence: CASSPLTGGSDTQYF.

The chain joins TRBV9 to TRBJ2-7, with D perhaps matching TRBD1 (5 bases). This CDR3 is built from 14 residues. Germline CDR1 is SGDLS and CDR2 is YYNGEE. The ends were cut back, 0 bases at V and 6 bases at J, with 13 bases in the middle. CDR3 region: CASSVDLRASEQYF. The CDR3 coding sequence is TGTGCCAGCAGCGTAGATCTCAGGGCAAGCGAGCAGTACTTC.

This chain connects TRBV15 to TRBJ1-2, with D uncertain. The CDR3 totals 13 residues. V shed 0 bases and J shed 3 bases, with 5 bases lying between them. Germline values: CDR1 LNHNV, CDR2 YYDKDF (reference sequence). The CDR3 bases are TGTGCCACCAGCAGAGACCCGGACTATGGCTACACCTTC. It yields the protein CATSRDPDYGYTF.

The rearrangement links TRBV7-6 to TRBJ2-7; 7 bases align to TRBD2. Germline CDR1 SGHVS, CDR2 FNYEAQ. The ends lost 5 bases at V and 7 bases at J; junction bases unmatched: 11. The CDR3 totals 14 residues. CDR3 nucleotide sequence: TGTGCCAGCAGCGACCGGGACTACCCGTGGGAGCAGTACTTC. Amino acid sequence: CASSDRDYPWEQYF.

The chain combines TRBV25-1 with TRBJ1-4, with D perhaps TRBD1 (5 bases). This CDR3 comprises 16 residues. The germline V and J ends were trimmed by 4 bases and 8 bases, with 20 bases remaining between them. Germline V lookup: CDR1 MGHDK, CDR2 SYGVNS. CDR3 residues: CASSVGKGRRGEKLFF. In DNA, the CDR3 is TGTGCCAGCAGTGTTGGCAAGGGGCGGAGAGGAGAAAAACTGTTTTTT.

The V call is TRBV5-6, the J call TRBJ2-7, with D perhaps TRBD1 (5 bases). CDR1 and CDR2 from the germline V gene are SGHDT and YYEEEE. V was clipped by 5 bases and J by 3 bases, with 9 bases between them. The CDR3 sequence is 12 residues long. CDR3 sequence reads: CASSSRGYEQYF. The CDR3 nucleotides read TGTGCCAGCAGTAGTAGGGGCTACGAGCAGTACTTC.